The 4 T cell receptor beta chains listed next were all sequenced from one sample in a study of blood T cells in healthy people across ages. Primed by a sample-barcoded 5' primer and a J-beta primer mix, a second PCR proceeded for about 7 to 12 cycles. TCRdb reprocessed the 5' RACE reads via MiXCR and lists one record per CDR3 protein. Of 1.5 million to 2 million distinct CDR3 sequences listed, about 50% are singletons. The material sequenced was blood. These receptor sequences come from a woman in her thirties or forties in good health.

The chain uses TRBV12-3 or TRBV12-4 and TRBJ1-2; D call uncertain. The CDR3 is made up of 13 amino acids. V lost 7 bases to trimming and J lost 4 bases, with 13 bases between them. The CDR3 sequence is CASTPRQGYGYTF. The CDR3 DNA reads TGTGCCAGCACCCCTCGCCAAGGCTATGGCTACACCTTC.

This clonotype was detected a few times. The chain carries TRBV20-1 and TRBJ2-5; 7 nucleotides align to TRBD1. The length of the CDR3 is 15 residues. CDR1 is DFQATT and CDR2 is SNEGSKA in the germline V gene (reference sequence). The junction had 10 bases not matched to a gene; V was cut back by 3 bases and J by 3 bases. This CDR3 reads CSARNPGTAKETQYF. As DNA, the CDR3 is TGCAGTGCTAGGAACCCCGGGACAGCTAAAGAGACCCAGTACTTC.

This clonotype has ten or more counts. V gene TRBV12-3 or TRBV12-4 combines with J gene TRBJ2-5; 8 bases are a match to TRBD1. Unmatched junction bases numbered 8, after V lost 8 bases and J lost 3 bases. The CDR3 is 14 amino acids. CDR3 sequence (DNA): TGTGCCAGCCGCAGGGGGCTATCGGAAGAGACCCAGTACTTC. Protein sequence: CASRRGLSEETQYF.

The chain joins TRBV4-3 to TRBJ2-7, with D uncertain. Germline values: CDR1 LGHNA, CDR2 YSLEER. The CDR3 length is 15 residues. V was trimmed by 0 bases and J by 4 bases, leaving 13 bases between them. The CDR3 nucleotides read TGCGCCAGCAGCCAAGATCTCGGCACCTTATACGAGCAGTACTTC. Encoded protein: CASSQDLGTLYEQYF.